This T cell receptor (beta chain) was observed in a study of T-cell reconstitution after alpha-beta-depleted transplantation in children. Unique molecular identifiers were incorporated when the TCRbeta library was constructed. Each CDR3 protein is one row after TCRdb ran MiXCR on the PCR reads. Among approximately 350,000 distinct CDR3 sequences, 9% to 12% were seen once, and the ten largest hold 2.4%. This clonotype came up a few times. In germline, CDR1 is SQVTM, CDR2 ANQGSEA. There are 14 residues in the CDR3. Unmatched junction bases numbered 5, after V lost 6 bases and J lost 2 bases. Sample: PBMCs from the stem cell graft donor, taken from the stem cell graft. The V call is TRBV29-1, the J call TRBJ2-4, with 9 bases that match TRBD2. The TCR was taken from a human donor who donated a stem cell graft to a child with acute lymphoblastic leukemia. The CDR3 nucleotides are TGCAGCGTGGTCGGGACTAGCACCAAAAACATTCAGTACTTC. It translates to CSVVGTSTKNIQYF.